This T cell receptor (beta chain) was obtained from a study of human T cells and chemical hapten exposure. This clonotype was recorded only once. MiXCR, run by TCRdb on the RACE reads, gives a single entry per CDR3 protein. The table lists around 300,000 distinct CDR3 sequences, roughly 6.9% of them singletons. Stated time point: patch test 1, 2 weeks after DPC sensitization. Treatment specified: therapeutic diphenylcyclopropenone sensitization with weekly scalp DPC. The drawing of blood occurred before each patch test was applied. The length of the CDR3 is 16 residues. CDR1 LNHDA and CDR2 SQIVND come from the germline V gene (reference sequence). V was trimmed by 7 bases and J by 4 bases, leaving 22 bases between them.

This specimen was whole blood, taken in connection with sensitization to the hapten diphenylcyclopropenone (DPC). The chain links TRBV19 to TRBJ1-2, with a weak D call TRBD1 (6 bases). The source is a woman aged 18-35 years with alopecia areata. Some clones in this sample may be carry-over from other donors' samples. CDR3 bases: TGTGCCAGTACCATCACGGGCGGACAGTACGGCTATGGCTACACCTTC. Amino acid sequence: CASTITGGQYGYGYTF.